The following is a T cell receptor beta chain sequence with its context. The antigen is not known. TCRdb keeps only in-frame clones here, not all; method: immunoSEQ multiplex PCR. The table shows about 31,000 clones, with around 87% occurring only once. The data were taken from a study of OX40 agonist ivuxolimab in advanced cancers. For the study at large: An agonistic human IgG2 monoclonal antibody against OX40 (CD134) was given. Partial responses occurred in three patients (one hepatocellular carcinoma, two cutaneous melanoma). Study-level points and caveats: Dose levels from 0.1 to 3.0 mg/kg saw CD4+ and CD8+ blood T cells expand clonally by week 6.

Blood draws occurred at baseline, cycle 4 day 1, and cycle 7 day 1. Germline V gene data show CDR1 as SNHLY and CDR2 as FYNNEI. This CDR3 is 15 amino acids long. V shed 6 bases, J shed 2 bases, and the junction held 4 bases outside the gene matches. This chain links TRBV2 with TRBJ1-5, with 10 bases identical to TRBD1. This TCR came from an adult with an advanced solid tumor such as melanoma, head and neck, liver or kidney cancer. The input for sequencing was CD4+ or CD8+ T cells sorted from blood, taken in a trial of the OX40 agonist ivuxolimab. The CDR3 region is CASRRDRGGNQPQHF. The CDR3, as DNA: TGTGCCAGCAGGAGGGACAGGGGAGGCAATCAGCCCCAGCATTTT.